These T cell receptor beta chains were read from a single sample in a study of shared clonotypes between healthy human individuals. Generated by immunoSEQ multiplex PCR, the TCRdb table keeps only in-frame clones and is missing some. The sample carries hundreds of thousands of clones, around 77% recorded once. Sequencing used PBMCs. These receptors were taken from a woman aged 40 to 50 in good health. Some clones in this sample may be carry-over from other donors' samples. The CDR3 runs from the conserved cysteine through the conserved F or W. Each record gives: D gene, clone size, J gene, V gene, CDR3 DNA, CDR3 protein. A D gene is named only where the DNA matches it firmly. Expanded clones are given a class, and other clones once, few, many or no size at all.

>.|few|TRBJ2-7|TRBV5-1
TGCGCCAGCAGCCCATTGACAGGGAGGGGCTCCTACGAGCAGTACTTC
CASSPLTGRGSYEQYF
>TRBD1|few|TRBJ1-2|TRBV12-5
TGTGCTAGTGGTCCGGGGACAGCCTTCTATGGCTACACCTTC
CASGPGTAFYGYTF
>.|.|TRBJ1-5|TRBV2
TGTGCCAGCAGTTCCCGGACCCTAAGATATAGCAATCAGCCCCAGCATTTT
CASSSRTLRYSNQPQHF
>TRBD1|.|TRBJ1-2|TRBV28
TGTGCCAGCAGTTCCTCCGGGACAGGGGGTGGCTACACCTTC
CASSSSGTGGGYTF
>TRBD2|.|TRBJ2-7|TRBV5-1
TGCGCCAGCAGCTTACTAGCGGGAGGCCCCCAGGAGCAGTACTTC
CASSLLAGGPQEQYF
>.|few|TRBJ2-2|TRBV5-1
TGCGCCAGCAGCCTCCGGGACACTACCGGGGAGCTGTTTTTT
CASSLRDTTGELFF
>.|.|TRBJ1-2|TRBV4-1
TGCGCCAGCAGCCAAGATGAACGCTATGGCTACACCTTC
CASSQDERYGYTF
>.|.|TRBJ1-1|TRBV6-4
TGTGCCAGCAAAAGGACCGATGAAGTACCTGAAGCTTTCTTT
CASKRTDEVPEAFF
>TRBD1|.|TRBJ1-2|TRBV19
TGTGCCAGTAGTATTAGGGGACAGGCGGTTTCTGGCTATGGCTACACCTTC
CASSIRGQAVSGYGYTF
>TRBD2|.|TRBJ2-5|TRBV7-2
TGTGCCAGCAGCTCCATAGCGGGAAATGAGGAGACCCAGTACTTC
CASSSIAGNEETQYF
>TRBD1|.|TRBJ2-2|TRBV6-5
TGTGCCAGCAGAAGACAGGGGGCGAACACCGGGGAGCTGTTTTTT
CASRRQGANTGELFF
>TRBD1|many|TRBJ1-5|TRBV9
TGTGCCAGCAGCGTAACAGGGGGCGATAATCAGCCCCAGCATTTT
CASSVTGGDNQPQHF
>.|.|TRBJ1-5|TRBV9
TGTGCCAGCAGCCCTCCCCCGGGCGATCAGCCCCAGCATTTT
CASSPPPGDQPQHF
>.|.|TRBJ2-1|TRBV18
TGTGCCAGCTCGATTTCCGGGACGTTGGCCGGGGGGCAGCAGTTCTTC
CASSISGTLAGGQQFF
>.|.|TRBJ1-1|TRBV5-1
TGCGCCAGCAGCTTTGTTCAGGGAACAACCACTGAAGCTTTCTTT
CASSFVQGTTTEAFF
>.|many|TRBJ2-7|TRBV30
TGTGCCTGGAGTGAGGGGTCAACCACCTACGAGCAGTACTTC
CAWSEGSTTYEQYF